This TCR beta chain is from a study of blood T cell repertoires in COVID-19. Study-level background: Samples of COVID-19 (acute and convalescent) were obtained from the United States, Italy and Spain.

Profiling relied on immunoSEQ multiplex PCR, and the TCRdb table lists in-frame clones only, not all of them. The table shows 200,000 to 250,000 clones, with 75% to 85% occurring only once. The CDR3 covers 14 residues. This receptor was taken from a woman under 40 with COVID-19, enrolled during active disease. This rearrangement joins TRBV21-1 to TRBJ1-4. TRBV21-1 is a pseudogene segment. The specimen was peripheral blood. The CDR3 loop is CAWSSAGRSEKLFF. CDR3 bases: TGTGCCTGGTCCTCGGCGGGGAGATCCGAAAAACTGTTTTTT.